A single sample gave rise to the 24 T cell receptor beta chains below, sequenced in a study of T-cell memory formation after mild COVID-19 (dated by TCRdb to about 2021). The method was 5' RACE. TCRdb lists the instrument as Illumina NovaSeq 6000. TCRdb reworked the public reads: Q25 trimming with fastp, MiXCR clone assembly, productive beta chains retained. Duplicate CDR3 protein sequences are folded into a single record with the most common DNA and genes. The sample table shows 350,000 to 500,000 distinct CDR3 sequences, and approximately 18% are seen once. The ten largest clones take up roughly 21% of the sample. Sequenced sample: PBMCs or a T cell subset sorted from them (not recorded which). These receptors were collected from a man younger than 35 who had mild COVID-19 (a few samples of this study predate the infection). The sample titles of this study are shuffled in the database, so cell type and time point are left out; the donor was told from shared clones.

This clonotype was counted only a few times. The chain links TRBV4-1 to TRBJ2-3; D possibly corresponds to TRBD2 (5 bases). Trimming left V 3 bases short and J 0 bases short, with 13 bases between. This CDR3 has 16 amino acids. Germline V gene sequence: CDR1 MGHRA, CDR2 YSYEKL. The CDR3: CASSHGLLYSTDTQYF. Written as DNA, the CDR3 is TGCGCCAGCAGCCACGGACTCTTATATAGCACAGATACGCAGTATTTT.

This clonotype was seen more than once but under ten times. This chain uses TRBV7-2 with TRBJ2-1; D perhaps matches TRBD1 (6 bases). Trimming took 0 bases from V and 9 from J, leaving 18 bases between them. This CDR3 is built from 16 residues. Germline CDR1 and CDR2: SGHTA and FQGNSA. CDR3 bases: TGTGCCAGCAGCTTAGCGGGTGGGGGCGCATATTCTGAGCAGTTCTTC. Protein product: CASSLAGGGAYSEQFF.

V and J are TRBV6-2 or TRBV6-3 and TRBJ2-2; D unresolved. The CDR3 is 14 amino acids. V was cut by 3 bases and J by 0 bases, with 5 bases left in between. The germline gives CDR1 MNHEY, CDR2 SVGEGT. In DNA, the CDR3 is TGTGCCAGCAGTTATAAGTCGAACACCGGGGAGCTGTTTTTT. This gives the protein CASSYKSNTGELFF.

This clonotype was seen a few times. The chain recombines TRBV5-1 with TRBJ2-3; no firm D call. There are 13 residues in the CDR3. Per the germline V gene, CDR1 is SGHRS and CDR2 is YFSETQ. The germline V and J ends were trimmed by 6 bases and 1 base, with 9 bases remaining between them. CDR3 DNA sequence: TGCGCCAGCAAGAGGCTGGGCACAGATACGCAGTATTTT. Translation: CASKRLGTDTQYF.

This chain connects TRBV19 to TRBJ2-7, with D possibly being TRBD2 (5 bases). CDR1 and CDR2 from the germline V gene are LNHDA and SQIVND (reference sequence). Trimming stripped 0 bases from V and 1 base from J, with 7 bases between. The CDR3 is made up of 14 amino acids. CDR3 residues: CASSIDWESYEQYF. Here the CDR3 DNA reads TGTGCCAGTAGTATAGATTGGGAGTCCTACGAGCAGTACTTC.

In this sample, this clonotype turned up a few times. The chain employs TRBV18 and TRBJ2-5; TRBD1 is a possible D gene (5 bases). The CDR3 sequence is 13 residues long. Between the trimmed V and J ends, which lost 5 bases and 6 bases, there was a span of 13 bases. Germline CDR1 KGHSH, CDR2 LQKENI. The CDR3, as DNA: TGTGCCAGCTCATCCCAGGGCGTAAAGACCCAGTACTTC. Protein sequence: CASSSQGVKTQYF.

This clonotype came up a few times. V and J are TRBV20-1 and TRBJ2-3; 10 bases align to TRBD1. The V gene's germline CDR1 is DFQATT and CDR2 SNEGSKA (reference sequence). With V trimmed by 2 bases and J by 4 bases, 3 bases remained unmatched. The CDR3 sequence is 14 residues long. CDR3 sequence: CSARRDRGPDTQYF. The CDR3 nucleotides are TGCAGTGCTAGAAGGGACAGGGGACCAGATACGCAGTATTTT.

The chain carries TRBV21-1 and TRBJ1-5. TRBV21-1 is a pseudogene segment. CDR3 length equals 15 residues. The CDR3 DNA reads as TGTGCCAGCAGCAAAGTGCGGTTTCCGGATCAGCCCCAGCATTTT. It encodes CASSKVRFPDQPQHF.

The chain recombines TRBV7-8 with TRBJ1-1; TRBD1 aligns across 9 bases. The length of the CDR3 is 17 residues. J gave up 0 bases and V 2 bases, and 7 bases lay outside the gene matches. The germline CDR1 and CDR2 sequences are SGHVS and FQNEAQ. Here the CDR3 DNA reads TGTGCCAGCAGCTTACCTGCCGGGACAGGGATGAACACTGAAGCTTTCTTT. It translates to CASSLPAGTGMNTEAFF.

This clonotype was seen at least ten times. The chain employs TRBV29-1 and TRBJ2-2; D possibly corresponds to TRBD2 (6 bases). The CDR3 sequence is 16 residues long. Trimming shortened V by 4 bases and J by 4 bases, and 19 bases separated the two germline ends. Germline CDR1 is SQVTM and CDR2 is ANQGSEA. CDR3 in DNA: TGCAGCGTTGGCCGGCGGGTCATCGGGGGCACCGGGGAGCTGTTTTTT. Its protein product is CSVGRRVIGGTGELFF.

This clonotype has a single count. The chain combines TRBV7-2 with TRBJ1-3; D is uncertain. With 1 base removed from V and 4 bases from J, the gap between germline ends came to 14 bases. The CDR3 has 16 amino acids. Germline V gives CDR1 SGHTA, CDR2 FQGNSA. Here the CDR3 DNA reads TGTGCCAGCAGCTTAGGGCACAGCGGAAGGGGAAACACCATATATTTT. It translates to CASSLGHSGRGNTIYF.

This clonotype was observed at least ten times. V usage is TRBV7-9 and J usage is TRBJ1-2, with 8 bases fitting TRBD1. Trimming removed 3 bases from V and 13 bases from J; junction bases left unmatched: 10. Germline CDR1 and CDR2: SEHNR and FQNEAQ (reference sequence). There are 13 residues in the CDR3. CDR3 in amino acids: CASSFPGQEVCTF. In DNA, the CDR3 is TGTGCCAGCAGCTTTCCGGGACAGGAGGTTTGCACCTTC. Complete variable domain (other parts from reference TRBV7-9 and TRBJ1-2): DTGVSQNPRHKITKRGQNVTFRCDPISEHNRLYWYRQTLGQGPEFLTYFQNEAQLEKSRLLSDRFSAERPKGSFSTLEIQRTEQGDSAMYLCASSFPGQEVCTFGSGTRLTVV.

This clonotype was recorded a few times. This chain connects TRBV6-5 to TRBJ2-7; no clear D. The V end was cut by 5 bases, the J end by 2 bases, with 13 bases between. Germline V gives CDR1 MNHEY, CDR2 SVGAGI. The CDR3 is 14 residues long. The CDR3 region is CASSAWREPYEQYF. The CDR3 nucleotides are TGTGCCAGCAGTGCCTGGAGAGAGCCCTACGAGCAGTACTTC.

This clonotype was counted a few times. The chain has TRBV5-1 and TRBJ2-5; D might be TRBD2 (6 bases). Trimming took 5 bases from V and 1 from J, leaving 15 bases between them. This CDR3 is built from 15 residues. Germline V gene sequence: CDR1 SGHRS, CDR2 YFSETQ. Here the CDR3 DNA reads TGCGCCAGCAGTTTTCGTAGCGGCTTCCAAGAGACCCAGTACTTC. Residues: CASSFRSGFQETQYF.

A few counts support this clonotype. V usage is TRBV12-5 and J usage is TRBJ2-3, with D unresolved. V dropped 6 bases and J dropped 2 bases, with 6 bases sitting between them. The CDR3 runs to 12 residues. From germline, CDR1 is LGHNT and CDR2 FRNRAP. CDR3 DNA: TGTGCTAGTGGACAGTCCACAGATACGCAGTATTTT. Translated: CASGQSTDTQYF.

This clonotype appeared a few times. A much larger clone lies one base from this, so it may be a read error. The CDR3 coding sequence is TGTGCCAGCAGCTTCCAGGAGAACACTGAAGCTTTCTTT. Translation gives CASSFQENTEAFF. V and J are TRBV13 and TRBJ1-1, with no clear D. Trimming took off 3 bases at V and 1 base at J, with 6 bases between the two ends. The CDR3 runs 13 residues. Germline assignment: CDR1 PRHDT and CDR2 FYEKMQ (reference sequence).

This rearrangement joins TRBV19 to TRBJ2-7, with D possibly called TRBD1 or TRBD2 (5 bases each). V lost 0 bases to trimming and J lost 5 bases, with 14 bases between them. The CDR3 runs 15 residues. Per germline, CDR1 LNHDA and CDR2 SQIVND (reference sequence). Here the CDR3 reads CASSIDPGLMDEQYV. The CDR3 DNA follows: TGTGCCAGTAGTATAGACCCGGGGCTTATGGACGAGCAGTACGTC.

This chain joins TRBV4-3 and TRBJ2-3; 9 bases fit TRBD2. CDR1 and CDR2 from the germline V gene are LGHNA and YSLEER. V gave up 0 bases and J gave up 2 bases; unmatched junction bases: 12. CDR3 length: 19 residues. The CDR3 region has the DNA TGCGCCAGCAGCCAAGATTCCCCAGGAGCGGGGGGCCACACAGATACGCAGTATTTT. Its protein product is CASSQDSPGAGGHTDTQYF.

This clonotype has a handful of counts. The gene calls are TRBV7-9 and TRBJ2-7; D not resolved. V lost 5 bases and J lost 7, with 6 bases in between. CDR3 length: 10 amino acids. Looked up from germline, CDR1 is SEHNR and CDR2 is FQNEAQ (reference sequence). CDR3 protein: CASSPLEQYF. DNA for the CDR3: TGTGCCAGCAGCCCTCTGGAGCAGTACTTC.

The chain joins TRBV18 to TRBJ2-7, with D perhaps matching TRBD1 (6 bases). Germline V gene sequence: CDR1 KGHSH, CDR2 LQKENI. V shed 5 bases and J shed 9 bases, with 26 bases lying between them. There are 16 residues in the CDR3. CDR3 amino acids: CASSSPFQGLGLAQYF. The CDR3 DNA sequence: TGTGCCAGCTCATCGCCTTTTCAGGGGTTAGGTCTCGCGCAGTACTTC.

This clonotype was counted at least ten times. The rearrangement links TRBV7-2 to TRBJ2-2, with D possibly TRBD1 on 5 matching bases. V lost 4 bases and J 5 bases, leaving 8 bases between the germline ends. Germline V gene lookup returns CDR1 SGHTA and CDR2 FQGNSA. The CDR3 runs 13 residues. The CDR3 region has the DNA TGTGCCAGCAGCTCCCAGGGTACCGGGGAGCTGTTTTTT. Translating it yields CASSSQGTGELFF.

This clonotype has more than one count but fewer than ten. The V and J genes are TRBV5-1 and TRBJ1-2; 8 positions match TRBD1. Germline trimming cut 3 bases from V and 4 bases from J; bases unmatched to any gene: 11. In germline, CDR1 is SGHRS, CDR2 YFSETQ. This CDR3 is 16 amino acids long. CDR3 nucleotide sequence: TGCGCCAGCAGCTCTCCTGGACAGGGAAATTCCTATGGCTACACCTTC. Protein sequence: CASSSPGQGNSYGYTF.

The chain combines TRBV20-1 with TRBJ2-3, with 12 bases fitting TRBD2. With V trimmed by 5 bases and J by 4 bases, 4 bases remained unmatched. The CDR3 runs 14 residues. Germline lookup yields CDR1 DFQATT and CDR2 SNEGSKA (reference sequence). The CDR3 DNA is TGCAGTGCTCCTAGCGGGGGGGCCGCAGATACGCAGTATTTT. Translated, it gives CSAPSGGAADTQYF.

J is TRBJ2-5 and V is TRBV9, with 13 bases identical to TRBD2. CDR3 size: 17 residues. CDR1 and CDR2 from the germline V gene are SGDLS and YYNGEE. The ends lost 3 bases at V and 2 bases at J; junction bases unmatched: 7. CDR3 in DNA: TGTGCCAGCAGCGAGAGGGGGACTAGCGGGGTGCAAGAGACCCAGTACTTC. Translation: CASSERGTSGVQETQYF.